Below are 25 T cell receptor beta chains sequenced from a single sample in a study of CD8+ T cells in alopecia areata. Treatment indicated: oral pan-JAK inhibitor, 5-10 mg twice daily. Reverse transcription of extracted RNA yielded cDNA, which provided the sequencing template. Profiling relied on immunoSEQ multiplex PCR, and the TCRdb table lists in-frame clones only, not all of them. This table holds roughly 99,000 clones, roughly 84% found once. The source was CD8+ T cells sorted from blood, collected at week 24, from a patient treated with tofacitinib. The receptors here all came from a human donor with alopecia areata.

Points on this clone: The sample carries other DNA sequences with the same CDR3. This sequence joins TRBV7-9 and TRBJ2-5; 8 bases map to TRBD2. This CDR3 has 14 residues. CDR1 and CDR2 (germline): SEHNR, FQNEAQ (reference sequence). The V gene end was trimmed by 5 bases and the J gene end by 2 bases; junction bases not matched to a gene: 4. CDR3 sequence (DNA): TGTGCCAGCAGCCTCGCGGGGGGACAAGAGACCCAGTACTTC. Its translation: CASSLAGGQETQYF.

The chain employs TRBV10-3 and TRBJ1-2; the match to TRBD1 covers 9 bases. This CDR3 spans 16 amino acids. Per the germline V gene, CDR1 is ENHRY and CDR2 is SYGVKD. Trimming took 0 bases from V and 3 from J; bases not matched to a gene: 5. CDR3 DNA sequence: TGTGCCATCAGTGAGTCGGGGACAGGGTACGACTATGGCTACACCTTC. It yields the protein CAISESGTGYDYGYTF.

The table lists this clone with a count of one. The DNA for the CDR3 is TGTGCCAGCAGGCTCAGGGAGGGGTTGGACACTGAAGCTTTCTTT. Translating it yields CASRLREGLDTEAFF. J is TRBJ1-1 and V is TRBV6-5; the D gene is possibly TRBD1 (5 bases). CDR1 MNHEY and CDR2 SVGAGI come from the germline V gene. The V gene lost 6 bases and the J gene lost 3 bases, with 17 bases spanning the gap. The CDR3 is 15 residues long.

About this clone itself: The junction departs from the called germline gene at one end, perhaps through a read error. This chain uses TRBV7-7 with TRBJ2-1; D possibly matches TRBD1 or TRBD2 (5 bases each). The CDR3 length is 14 residues. Germline CDR1 reads SSHAT; CDR2 reads FNYEAQ (reference sequence). This CDR3 is CASSFGAEDNEQFF. In nucleotides, the CDR3 is TGTGCTAGCAGCTTTGGGGCGGAGGACAATGAGCAGTTCTTC.

The chain links TRBV4-3 to TRBJ2-3, with D perhaps TRBD1 or TRBD2 (6 bases each). The germline V gene has CDR1 LGHNA and CDR2 YSLEER. V was pared by 4 bases and J by 5 bases, with 16 bases between. The CDR3 is 15 amino acids. CDR3 sequence (DNA): TGCGCCAGCAGCCGCAATCGGGGGCTCGGAGATACGCAGTATTTT. This gives the protein CASSRNRGLGDTQYF.

The V call is TRBV9, the J call TRBJ2-7; 8 positions match TRBD1. V shed 3 bases, J shed 5 bases, and the junction held 7 bases outside the gene matches. There are 14 residues in the CDR3. In germline, CDR1 is SGDLS, CDR2 YYNGEE. The CDR3 protein is CASSADREVDEQYF. The CDR3 DNA is TGTGCCAGCAGCGCGGACAGGGAGGTCGACGAGCAGTACTTC. The variable domain in full, with the rest retrieved from reference TRBV9 and TRBJ2-7, is DSGVTQTPKHLITATGQRVTLRCSPRSGDLSVYWYQQSLDQGLQFLIQYYNGEERAKGNILERFSAQQFPDLHSELNLSSLELGDSALYFCASSADREVDEQYFGPGTRLTVT.

This chain links TRBV7-2 with TRBJ2-1; 11 positions match TRBD2. The germline CDR1 and CDR2 sequences are SGHTA and FQGNSA. The CDR3 spans 15 residues. With 1 base clipped from V and 8 bases from J, the junction kept 4 bases outside the gene matches. The CDR3 here is CASSLVAGGLDEQFF. The CDR3, as DNA: TGTGCCAGCAGCTTAGTAGCGGGGGGGCTGGATGAGCAGTTCTTC. Full variable domain (remainder filled in from reference TRBV7-2 and TRBJ2-1): GAGVSQSPSNKVTEKGKDVELRCDPISGHTALYWYRQSLGQGLEFLIYFQGNSAPDKSGLPSDRFSAERTGGSVSTLTIQRTQQEDSAVYLCASSLVAGGLDEQFFGPGTRLTVL.

The chain combines TRBV6-5 with TRBJ2-7; 9 bases fit TRBD1. The CDR3 runs to 13 residues. Unmatched junction bases numbered 6, after V lost 6 bases and J lost 6 bases. Germline V gene lookup returns CDR1 MNHEY and CDR2 SVGAGI. CDR3 loop: CASRPTGGGEQYF. The DNA for the CDR3 is TGTGCCAGCAGACCTACAGGGGGCGGCGAGCAGTACTTC.

The chain has TRBV5-1 and TRBJ2-3, with D perhaps TRBD1 (6 bases). CDR1 is SGHRS, CDR2 YFSETQ, per germline. V lost 1 base and J 0 bases, leaving 9 bases between the germline ends. The CDR3 is made up of 15 amino acids. The CDR3 DNA follows: TGCGCCAGCAGCTTGTGGCAGGGGAGCACAGATACGCAGTATTTT. Residues: CASSLWQGSTDTQYF.

In the case of this clone: Other DNA sequences in the sample encode the same CDR3. The CDR3 region has the DNA TGCAGCGTTGAGGGCTTAGACTCCTACGAGCAGTACTTC. Translated, it gives CSVEGLDSYEQYF. The V call is TRBV29-1, the J call TRBJ2-7; D is uncertain. CDR3 length: 13 residues. CDR1 and CDR2 (germline): SQVTM, ANQGSEA. With 3 bases removed from V and 0 bases from J, the gap between germline ends came to 9 bases.

This rearrangement joins TRBV5-4 to TRBJ2-7; the D is unclear. Germline lookup yields CDR1 SGHNT and CDR2 YYREEE (reference sequence). V lost 5 bases and J 6 bases, leaving 12 bases between the germline ends. The CDR3 is 12 residues long. In DNA, the CDR3 is TGTGCCAGCAGTTCCGACCCAAGCGAGCAGTACTTC. It is translated as CASSSDPSEQYF.

The rearrangement uses TRBV4-3 and TRBJ1-1, with TRBD1 as a possible D gene (5 bases). With 0 bases removed from V and 3 bases from J, the gap between germline ends came to 14 bases. In germline, CDR1 is LGHNA, CDR2 YSLEER. The CDR3 sequence is 16 residues long. DNA for the CDR3: TGCGCCAGCAGCCAAGATCAGAGGGACGGATACACTGAAGCTTTCTTT. Amino acid sequence: CASSQDQRDGYTEAFF.

The gene calls are TRBV19 and TRBJ1-1; the match to TRBD1 covers 7 bases. This CDR3 comprises 14 residues. V was clipped by 3 bases and J by 4 bases; unmatched bases: 5. CDR1 and CDR2 (germline): LNHDA, SQIVND (reference sequence). The CDR3 here is CASSIGRGSTEAFF. The CDR3 DNA follows: TGTGCCAGTAGTATTGGCAGGGGGAGCACTGAAGCTTTCTTT. Based on the CDR3 plus reference TRBV19 and TRBJ1-1, the full variable domain is DGGITQSPKYLFRKEGQNVTLSCEQNLNHDAMYWYRQDPGQGLRLIYYSQIVNDFQKGDIAEGYSVSREKKESFPLTVTSAQKNPTAFYLCASSIGRGSTEAFFGQGTRLTVV.

The V and J genes are TRBV4-3 and TRBJ2-2; D is undetermined. V lost 4 bases and J 7 bases, leaving 13 bases between the germline ends. The CDR3 covers 14 residues. Germline V gene data show CDR1 as LGHNA and CDR2 as YSLEER. Here the CDR3 DNA reads TGCGCCAGCAGCCGTCACCTCTTGAACGGGGAGCTGTTTTTT. Translating it yields CASSRHLLNGELFF.

As to this clone: An end of the junction does not agree with germline; a read error may underlie this. The V and J genes are TRBV7-7 and TRBJ1-2; weak D call: TRBD1 (6 bases). Germline V CDR1 and CDR2: SSHAT, FNYEAQ (reference sequence). This CDR3 spans 14 amino acids. This chain's CDR3 is CASSPWQGFDGYTF. CDR3 DNA sequence: TGTGCTAGCAGCCCCTGGCAGGGGTTTGATGGCTACACCTTC.

This chain uses TRBV2 with TRBJ2-3; D possibly corresponds to TRBD2 (6 bases). The CDR3 spans 12 residues. V dropped 8 bases and J dropped 3 bases, with 9 bases sitting between them. Germline V gives CDR1 SNHLY, CDR2 FYNNEI. The CDR3 nucleotides read TGTGCCAGCTCTAGCGAAACAGATACGCAGTATTTT. This sequence encodes CASSSETDTQYF.

The chain carries TRBV10-3 and TRBJ2-1; 9 bases are shared with TRBD1. The CDR3 runs 15 residues. CDR1 and CDR2 from the germline V gene are ENHRY and SYGVKD. V dropped 0 bases and J dropped 7; count of bases not matched to a gene: 4. The CDR3 region has the DNA TGTGCCATCAGTGAGTCGGGACAGGGTATTAATGAGCAGTTCTTC. Its protein is CAISESGQGINEQFF.

This chain joins TRBV9 and TRBJ2-1; possible D gene TRBD2, 6 bases. The V gene's germline CDR1 is SGDLS and CDR2 YYNGEE. V was trimmed by 0 bases and J by 0 bases, leaving 10 bases between them. The CDR3 spans 16 residues. CDR3: CASSVAGGSSYNEQFF. CDR3 DNA sequence: TGTGCCAGCAGCGTAGCTGGGGGGTCCTCCTACAATGAGCAGTTCTTC.

The V and J genes are TRBV5-4 and TRBJ1-1; the D is unclear. The CDR3 length is 14 residues. Trimming shortened V by 2 bases and J by 1 base, and 9 bases separated the two germline ends. Germline values: CDR1 SGHNT, CDR2 YYREEE (reference sequence). In DNA, the CDR3 is TGTGCCAGCAGCTTCGGGGAGCAGAACACTGAAGCTTTCTTT. As protein: CASSFGEQNTEAFF.

The genes are TRBV4-3 and TRBJ2-7; D may be TRBD2 (6 bases). The CDR3 is 14 residues long. V lost 0 bases and J 4 bases, leaving 10 bases between the germline ends. CDR1 LGHNA and CDR2 YSLEER come from the germline V gene. The CDR3, as DNA: TGCGCCAGCAGCCAAGATCTTCGGGGGTACGAGCAGTACTTC. This sequence encodes CASSQDLRGYEQYF.

V gene TRBV2 combines with J gene TRBJ2-5, with 7 bases matching TRBD1. Germline V gene lookup returns CDR1 SNHLY and CDR2 FYNNEI. Losses at the gene ends were 8 bases for V and 5 bases for J; bases not matched to a gene: 8. The CDR3 contains 13 residues. This CDR3 reads CASGETGWETQYF. The CDR3 region has the DNA TGTGCCAGCGGGGAGACAGGGTGGGAGACCCAGTACTTC.

This rearrangement joins TRBV7-9 to TRBJ2-5; D is ambiguous. The germline V and J ends were trimmed by 5 bases and 5 bases, with 15 bases remaining between them. CDR3 length equals 14 residues. Germline assignment: CDR1 SEHNR and CDR2 FQNEAQ (reference sequence). CDR3 sequence: CASSADPEVETQYF. The CDR3 DNA sequence: TGTGCCAGCAGCGCAGATCCCGAGGTGGAGACCCAGTACTTC.

This CDR3 is CASSRDRGSSYEQYF. The CDR3 DNA sequence: TGCGCCAGCAGCCGGGACAGGGGGAGCTCCTACGAGCAGTACTTC. The chain is built from TRBV4-3 and TRBJ2-7; the match to TRBD1 covers 11 bases. CDR3 length equals 15 residues. The germline CDR1 and CDR2 sequences are LGHNA and YSLEER. The V and J ends lost 4 bases and 0 bases, in that order; junction bases with no gene match: 2.

The chain uses TRBV6-5 and TRBJ1-3, with a weak D call TRBD1 (5 bases). V was shortened by 0 bases and J by 2 bases, with 11 bases between the two germline ends. The CDR3 extends over 16 amino acids. Germline V gene sequence: CDR1 MNHEY, CDR2 SVGAGI. The CDR3, as DNA: TGTGCCAGCAGTTACTCCGGGAGGGGTCCTGGAAACACCATATATTTT. Translation: CASSYSGRGPGNTIYF.

This chain joins TRBV10-2 and TRBJ2-1; D assignment may be TRBD1 or TRBD2 (6 bases each). The CDR3 runs 12 residues. CDR1 and CDR2 (germline): WSHSY, SAAADI. V shed 3 bases and J shed 7 bases, with 7 bases lying between them. CDR3 nucleotide sequence: TGCGCCAGCAGTGAAGGGGGGAATGAGCAGTTCTTC. Amino acids: CASSEGGNEQFF.